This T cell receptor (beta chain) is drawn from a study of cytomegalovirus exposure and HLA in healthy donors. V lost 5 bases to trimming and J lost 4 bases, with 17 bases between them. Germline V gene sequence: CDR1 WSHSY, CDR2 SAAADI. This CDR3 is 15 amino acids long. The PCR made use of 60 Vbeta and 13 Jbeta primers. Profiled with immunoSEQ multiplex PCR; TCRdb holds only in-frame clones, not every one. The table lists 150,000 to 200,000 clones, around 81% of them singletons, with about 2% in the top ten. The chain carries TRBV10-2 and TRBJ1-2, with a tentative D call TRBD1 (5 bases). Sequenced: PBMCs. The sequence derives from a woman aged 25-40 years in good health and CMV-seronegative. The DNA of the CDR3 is TGCGCCAGCAGTCCACTTCAGGGTATAGGCTATGGCTACACCTTC. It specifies CASSPLQGIGYGYTF.